A selection of T cell receptor beta chains follows, all from one sample in a study of T cell repertoires in ileal Crohn's disease. Sequencing was performed with immunoSEQ multiplex PCR; in TCRdb, only in-frame clones are kept and a portion is missing. The table lists approximately 7,900 clones, 81% of them singletons. Sequencing was carried out using ileal tissue. The origin of the receptors is an adult with Crohn's disease. Each CDR3 is given with its conserved first and last residue. Fields, in order: V gene, J gene, D gene, clone size, CDR3 protein, CDR3 DNA. A D gene is named only where the DNA matches it firmly. Only some rows state a clone size, as once, few, many or a class for expanded clones.

TRBV27,TRBJ2-1,TRBD2,.,CARAGVSYNEQFF,TGTGCCAGGGCGGGAGTCTCCTACAATGAGCAGTTCTTC
TRBV15,TRBJ2-1,TRBD2,.,CATSRTSGNEQFF,TGTGCCACCAGCAGAACTAGCGGCAATGAGCAGTTCTTC
TRBV25-1,TRBJ1-3,.,.,CASSESNRASGNTIYF,TGTGCCAGCAGTGAATCGAACAGGGCCTCTGGAAACACCATATATTTT
TRBV4-1,TRBJ1-4,TRBD1,.,CASSQQGATNEKLFF,TGCGCCAGCAGCCAACAGGGGGCGACTAATGAAAAACTGTTTTTT
TRBV14,TRBJ1-2,TRBD1,.,CASSPDRGVGYTF,TGTGCCAGCAGCCCCGACAGGGGAGTTGGCTACACCTTC
TRBV13,TRBJ2-5,.,.,CASSLGTNTEETQYF,TGTGCCAGCAGCTTAGGGACTAACACCGAAGAGACCCAGTACTTC
TRBV7-9,TRBJ1-2,.,once,CASSLAGGRGYTF,TGTGCCAGCAGCTTAGCGGGGGGTCGCGGCTACACCTTC
TRBV5-1,TRBJ2-6,.,.,CASSLTGSGANVLTF,TGCGCCAGCAGCTTAACGGGGTCCGGGGCCAACGTCCTGACTTTC
TRBV19,TRBJ1-6,TRBD1,.,CASSRQGSYNSPLHF,TGTGCCAGTAGTCGACAGGGATCCTATAATTCACCCCTCCACTTT
TRBV4-3,TRBJ2-6,.,.,CASSQDEGAGANVLTF,TGCGCCAGCAGCCAAGATGAGGGGGCTGGGGCCAACGTCCTGACTTTC
TRBV18,TRBJ2-7,.,.,CASSPPSGDEQYF,TGTGCCAGCTCACCACCGTCGGGGGACGAGCAGTACTTC
TRBV19,TRBJ1-5,.,.,CASRAGNQPQHF,TGTGCCAGTAGGGCGGGGAATCAGCCCCAGCATTTT
TRBV4-1,TRBJ2-1,TRBD2,.,CASSQDLGTSGVRDNEQFF,TGCGCCAGCAGCCAAGATTTGGGGACTAGCGGAGTTCGGGACAATGAGCAGTTCTTC
TRBV5-1,TRBJ2-7,.,.,CASSLTDRGEQYF,TGCGCCAGCAGCTTGACCGACCGGGGCGAGCAGTACTTC
TRBV5-5,TRBJ2-7,TRBD1,.,CASSLGGPRQGMYEQYF,TGTGCCAGCAGCTTGGGAGGGCCGAGACAGGGTATGTACGAGCAGTACTTC
TRBV15,TRBJ1-4,.,.,CATSRPPDIEKLFF,TGTGCCACCAGCAGACCCCCAGACATCGAAAAACTGTTTTTT
TRBV6-6,TRBJ2-2,.,.,CASSRTGSGTGELFF,TGTGCCAGCAGCCGGACGGGATCGGGCACCGGGGAGCTGTTTTTT
TRBV5-1,TRBJ1-1,TRBD1,.,CASSSQGYDTEAFF,TGCGCCAGCAGCTCACAGGGGTATGACACTGAAGCTTTCTTT
TRBV11-3,TRBJ2-2,TRBD2,.,CASSPGLGGSVSPGELFF,TGTGCCAGCAGCCCCGGCCTGGGCGGGAGTGTTTCTCCCGGGGAGCTGTTTTTT
TRBV11-1,TRBJ1-1,TRBD1,.,CASSAGQGSLNTEAFF,TGTGCCAGCAGCGCTGGACAGGGCTCCCTGAACACTGAAGCTTTCTTT